A single sample is the source of the 2 T cell receptor beta chains below, sequenced in a study of early T cells in non-severe SARS-CoV-2 infection. TCRdb independently ran MiXCR on the 5' RACE reads; one entry per CDR3 protein. The repertoire consists of over 35,000 distinct CDR3 sequences, with less than 6.5% occurring once and the leading ten covering around 8%. Sequences were derived from whole blood, sampled at baseline. All receptors derive from an adult who was a healthcare worker with PCR-confirmed SARS-CoV-2 infection or an uninfected control (not recorded which).

The V gene is TRBV4-1, the J gene TRBJ1-5, with 9 bases that match TRBD1. This CDR3 comprises 16 residues. The V gene's germline CDR1 is MGHRA and CDR2 YSYEKL. The J segment lost 4 bases and the V segment lost 0 bases, leaving 4 bases of the junction unmatched. CDR3 protein: CASSQDWDRANQPQHF. DNA for the CDR3: TGCGCCAGCAGCCAAGATTGGGACAGGGCAAATCAGCCCCAGCATTTT.

This clonotype came up many times. The chain carries TRBV5-6 and TRBJ2-7; 10 bases are a match to TRBD2. This CDR3 region has 16 residues. Germline CDR1 reads SGHDT; CDR2 reads YYEEEE. Losses at the gene ends were 0 bases for V and 3 bases for J; bases not matched to a gene: 6. CDR3 DNA: TGTGCCAGCAGCTTGGGTCTAGCGGGGGCGTACTACGAGCAGTACTTC. It encodes CASSLGLAGAYYEQYF. Filled out from reference TRBV5-6 and TRBJ2-7, the complete variable domain reads DAGVTQSPTHLIKTRGQQVTLRCSPKSGHDTVSWYQQALGQGPQFIFQYYEEEERQRGNFPDRFSGHQFPNYSSELNVNALLLGDSALYLCASSLGLAGAYYEQYFGPGTRLTVT.